This T cell receptor beta chain was recovered during a study of T-cell memory formation after mild COVID-19 listed by TCRdb under 2021. For the wider study: Most TCR sequence clusters were specific to one of the two donors. T-cell clones expanding and contracting after mild COVID-19 in two donors were tracked by longitudinal TCRalpha and TCRbeta repertoire sequencing. The cohort comprised two young, previously healthy adult volunteers, one female and one male.

CDR1 and CDR2, looked up from the germline V gene, are SQVTM and ANQGSEA. V lost 2 bases and J lost 5 bases; the stretch between them is 12 bases long. Its CDR3 holds 14 amino acids, cysteine through phenylalanine. The entry retains the CDR3 DNA only, 42 bases that are in frame from base 1. The sample was run on an Illumina NovaSeq 6000. TCRalpha and TCRbeta cDNA libraries were built by 5'RACE with constant-segment primers, adding sample barcodes and unique molecular identifiers. RNA was extracted from every sample with Trizol reagent. Libraries were amplified in two PCR steps, with a second sample barcode and Illumina TruSeq adapters added in the second step. Libraries were sequenced on an Illumina NovaSeq with 2 x 150 bp paired-end reads. Turning to the authors' computational methods: The reads were demultiplexed and collapsed into UMI-guided consensus sequences using migec v1.2.7. With mixcr v2.1.11, UMI consensuses were aligned to TRA and TRB V and J templates and assembled into clonotypes. Clonotypes were classified as expanded or contracted when called significant by both edgeR and NoisET, with noise models trained on biological replicates. edgeR calls used a false discovery rate-adjusted p below 0.01 and a log2 fold-change threshold of 1. PCA with hierarchical clustering of max-normalized trajectories of the 1000 most abundant clonotypes was used as exploratory dynamics analysis. Separately sequenced CD4+ and CD8+ repertoires were used to assign the CD4 or CD8 phenotype of responding clones. The public reads were reprocessed in TCRdb via fastp at Q25 and MiXCR, keeping in-frame beta chains. A single entry per CDR3 protein holds the most common genes and DNA from its merged rows. The V and J calls and clone size are TCRdb's, not the authors'. The sample records around 530,000 distinct CDR3 sequences, less than 25% of which are singletons. The ten biggest clones cover around 7.7% of the sample.

PBMCs were isolated by Ficoll-Paque density gradient centrifugation. Points on this clonotype: Its antigen remains undetermined. There are no base qualities to consult, and no much larger clone falls within one base.

The full study reports these points: Clones that contracted from day 15 to 85 showed balanced CD4/CD8 phenotypes, whereas a second wave of clones that expanded from day 15 to 37 leaned towards CD4+. Some responding clones were found in pre-infection memory, which suggests that pre-existing cross-reactive memory T cells took part in the SARS-CoV-2 response. Whether the second-wave clones peaking on day 37 were SARS-CoV-2 specific was not confirmed. Only two mild cases were covered in the study, and larger cohorts including severe cases with pre-infection samples were considered necessary. Contracting CD4+ clones were found mainly in CM and EM memory subsets, while CD8+ clones were enriched in EMRA.

This clonotype was sampled from an adult woman who had mild COVID-19 (a few samples of this study predate the infection). The sample titles of this study are shuffled in the database, so cell type and time point are left out; the donor was told from shared clones. The chain uses TRBV29-1 and TRBJ2-2, with the D gene not confidently named. Sequencing was carried out using PBMCs or a T cell subset sorted from them (not recorded which). The DNA is as follows: TGCAGCGTTGAACAAGGCCTCCGGACCGGGGAGCTGTTTTTT. The translation is CSVEQGLRTGELFF.